The present entry profiles one T cell receptor beta chain with its context. Its antigen is as yet unknown. The primer mix had 52 TRBV and 13 TRBJ primers. Sequenced by immunoSEQ multiplex PCR; TCRdb stores in-frame clones only, minus some. Of 20,000 to 25,000 clones listed, roughly 90% were seen once; the top ten hold 1.3%. The data originate from a study of regulatory T cells. A couple of CD3G-deficient patients had more severe autoimmunity; all had some. At testing, patients were 2 to 39 years old, with reduced naive and increased memory T-cell proportions. Sorting split CD4+ cells into CD25-high CD127-low Tregs and CD25-low CD127-high conventional T cells. Whole-study findings and limits: Hydrophobic residues at CDR3 positions 6 and 7 were enriched in conventional CD4+ T cells of CD3G-deficient patients. Patient repertoires had restricted TRB V-J pairs and skewed V and J usage, most in Tregs.

The sample comprised conventional CD4+ T cells sorted from blood. This TCR was recovered from a child under 18 with CD3G deficiency.

The DNA of the CDR3 is TGTGCCAGCAGTGATGAGGGAGGGAGTTTGGAGCAGTACTTC. Its translation is CASSDEGGSLEQYF. The chain employs TRBV6-1 and TRBJ2-7, with 7 bases fitting TRBD2. With 3 bases clipped from V and 7 bases from J, the junction kept 9 bases outside the gene matches. The CDR3 spans 14 residues. Per germline, CDR1 MNHNS and CDR2 SASEGT.